This TCR beta chain stems from a study of control samples from healthy donors and cancer patients. The germline V gene has CDR1 LNHDA and CDR2 SQIVND (reference sequence). This CDR3 is 13 amino acids long. V lost 3 bases, J lost 6 bases, and 9 bases lay in between. Only in-frame clones appear in the TCRdb table, and some are missing; sequencing was by immunoSEQ multiplex PCR. The data show 100,000 to 150,000 clones, with around 96% seen just once and about 3.5% held by the top ten. This receptor was taken from a man younger than 45 in good health. J is TRBJ1-5 and V is TRBV19; D ambiguous. The sample comprised blood. In nucleotides, the CDR3 is TGTGCCAGTAGTATTTTGGGGATTCAGCCCCAGCATTTT. This translates into CASSILGIQPQHF.